This TCR beta chain emerged from a study of blood T cell repertoires in COVID-19. Original methodology: Nucleated cell number was recorded as an estimate derived from reference gene primer amplification. The assay was immunoSEQ multiplex PCR, and TCRdb's table has in-frame clones only and misses some. For V, J and clone size, that table is used; D and trimming come from the DNA. Counted here are a few hundred thousand clones, approximately 88% occurring once; the ten biggest clones make up 10%. The J segment lost 0 bases and the V segment lost 1 base, leaving 4 bases of the junction unmatched. Germline V gene sequence: CDR1 SGHAT, CDR2 FQNNGV. The CDR3 runs to 16 residues.

V usage is TRBV11-2 and J usage is TRBJ2-3, with 7 bases matching TRBD2. The sample was PBMCs or T cells enriched from blood (not recorded which). This clonotype originated in a man in his late teens or twenties with acute COVID-19. The CDR3 protein is CASSLGRRESTDTQYF. CDR3 sequence (DNA): TGTGCCAGCAGCTTAGGGAGGCGGGAGAGCACAGATACGCAGTATTTT.